These 9 T cell receptor beta chains were all obtained from the same sample, sequenced in a study of cytomegalovirus exposure and HLA in healthy donors (dated by TCRdb to the late 2010s). Libraries were constructed by the immunoSEQ multiplex PCR assay. The multiplex PCR relied on a mix of 60 forward primers for TCR Vbeta segments and 13 reverse primers for TCR Jbeta segments. Drawn from immuneACCESS, this table holds only the in-frame rearrangements with V and J called that TCRdb kept. Clones are partly lost; checked studies trace under half to an unresolved V gene and leave the rest unexplained. For this sample there are 85,000 to 120,000 clones; roughly four fifths appear just once. The ten largest clones add up to roughly 3% of the sample. Sequenced material: PBMCs. The receptors shown here come from a male donor in good health and CMV-seropositive.

This chain connects TRBV7-9 to TRBJ2-7, with 7 bases fitting TRBD1. Germline V gene data show CDR1 as SEHNR and CDR2 as FQNEAQ (reference sequence). This CDR3 has 14 residues. V lost 6 bases and J lost 4; bases outside the gene matches: 9. The CDR3 coding sequence is TGTGCCAGCAGACGCGCCCCAGGGGGTTACGAGCAGTACTTC. Translated: CASRRAPGGYEQYF.

This clone came up a few times. The chain employs TRBV28 and TRBJ1-5, with a tentative D call TRBD1 (5 bases). This CDR3 has 14 residues. From germline, CDR1 is MDHEN and CDR2 SYDVKM. V was clipped by 5 bases and J by 0 bases, with 8 bases between them. CDR3 DNA sequence: TGTGCCAGCAGTCTAACAGGTAGCAATCAGCCCCAGCATTTT. The encoded protein is CASSLTGSNQPQHF.

V gene TRBV27 combines with J gene TRBJ2-3; D gene unclear. Germline CDR1 and CDR2: MNHEY and SMNVEV (reference sequence). This CDR3 contains 15 residues. The V end lost 5 bases, the J end lost 4 bases, and 16 bases lay between the germline ends. This chain's CDR3 is CASSTVAFAADTQYF. In DNA, the CDR3 is TGTGCCAGCAGTACCGTAGCATTCGCTGCAGATACGCAGTATTTT.

The CDR3 protein is CASSKQRGTGELFF. CDR3 DNA sequence: TGTGCCAGTAGTAAACAAAGGGGCACCGGGGAGCTGTTTTTT. The gene calls are TRBV19 and TRBJ2-2; TRBD1 might be the D (5 bases). The CDR3 runs to 14 residues. V was trimmed by 4 bases and J by 4 bases, leaving 10 bases between them. Germline V CDR1 and CDR2: LNHDA, SQIVND (reference sequence).

The rearrangement links TRBV7-3 to TRBJ2-7, with 7 positions matching TRBD2. The CDR3 consists of 13 residues. Germline V gene lookup returns CDR1 SGHTA and CDR2 FQGTGA. The ends lost 2 bases at V and 6 bases at J; junction bases unmatched: 4. The CDR3 sequence: CASSLDPGGEQYF. CDR3 bases: TGTGCCAGCAGCTTAGATCCGGGAGGCGAGCAGTACTTC.

The genes are TRBV7-2 and TRBJ1-4, with TRBD1 matching over 9 bases. Germline values: CDR1 SGHTA, CDR2 FQGNSA. This CDR3 has 16 amino acids. Trimming cost V 1 base and J 3 bases; bases outside gene matches: 3. DNA of the CDR3: TGTGCCAGCAGCTTAGGGGACAGGGTAGCTAATGAAAAACTGTTTTTT. Encoded protein: CASSLGDRVANEKLFF.

The chain combines TRBV19 with TRBJ1-5; 9 bases align to TRBD1. The germline V gene has CDR1 LNHDA and CDR2 SQIVND (reference sequence). J gave up 5 bases and V 2 bases, and 1 base lay outside the gene matches. The CDR3 is 14 residues long. CDR3 region: CASSIRTGDQPQHF. The CDR3 nucleotides read TGTGCCAGTAGTATACGGACAGGGGATCAGCCCCAGCATTTT.

The chain links TRBV10-1 to TRBJ2-2, with 7 bases matching TRBD2. V trimming: 6 bases; J trimming: 4 bases; junction bases outside the gene matches: 20. Per the germline V gene, CDR1 is WNHNN and CDR2 is SYGVQD (reference sequence). The CDR3 extends over 19 amino acids. The CDR3 is CASRNPGLSKSTPTGELFF. CDR3 bases: TGCGCCAGCAGAAACCCGGGACTATCCAAATCCACCCCCACCGGGGAGCTGTTTTTT.

This chain links TRBV6-4 with TRBJ2-3; 9 bases match TRBD1. The CDR3 covers 14 residues. Trimming at V came to 8 bases and at J to 7 bases, leaving 10 bases not matched to a gene. CDR1 is MRHNA, CDR2 SNTAGT, per germline. CDR3: CASRPGQGVNTQYF. DNA for the CDR3: TGTGCCAGCCGACCGGGACAGGGCGTAAATACGCAGTATTTT.